This T cell receptor beta chain was captured by sequencing in a study of identical twins' blood T cells. Whole-study results and caveats: Twins shared more top CDR3 clonotypes than unrelated donors did. Shared environment remains a possible cause of twin similarity.

TCRdb called the 5' RACE reads again in MiXCR, with one record for every CDR3 protein. The sample lists 350,000 to 400,000 distinct CDR3 sequences; 25% to 35% were seen once. The CDR3 loop spans 12 amino acids. V dropped 5 bases and J dropped 4 bases, with 6 bases sitting between them. Per the germline V gene, CDR1 is MNHNY and CDR2 is SVGAGI (reference sequence). This clonotype showed up just a few times. Antigen: not known. Specimen: PBMCs. This clonotype was obtained from a woman between 18 and 49 years old in good health. The rearrangement links TRBV6-6 to TRBJ2-1, with D uncertain. CDR3 loop: CASSDTYNEQFF. The CDR3 DNA reads TGTGCCAGCAGTGACACGTACAATGAGCAGTTCTTC.